A single sample is the source of the 11 T cell receptor beta chains below, sequenced in a study of blood T cell repertoires in COVID-19. Here immunoSEQ multiplex PCR was the method, and the copy in TCRdb shows in-frame clones only, minus some. The sample holds about 58,000 clones; approximately 87% are singletons and the top ten take roughly 4.3%. The sample consisted of peripheral blood. Receptor source: a man aged 35 to 55 with active COVID-19.

This clone was seen only once. This chain connects TRBV7-2 to TRBJ2-5, with 8 bases matching TRBD2. V trimming: 5 bases; J trimming: 2 bases; junction bases outside the gene matches: 10. The CDR3 extends over 16 amino acids. CDR1 SGHTA and CDR2 FQGNSA come from the germline V gene. The CDR3 DNA follows: TGTGCCAGCAGCCCTCGGGAGGGGAGGCTACAAGAGACCCAGTACTTC. This codes for CASSPREGRLQETQYF.

This chain connects TRBV2 to TRBJ1-1; D unclear. CDR1 is SNHLY, CDR2 FYNNEI, per germline. The length of the CDR3 is 12 residues. Trimming pared 8 bases from V and 0 bases from J, leaving 7 bases between. The CDR3 region is CASEGMNTEAFF. CDR3 nucleotide sequence: TGTGCCAGCGAGGGAATGAACACTGAAGCTTTCTTT.

This clone was found once. The chain uses TRBV5-1 and TRBJ2-1, with a possible D match to TRBD2 (6 bases). V lost 7 bases, J lost 0 bases, and 14 bases lay in between. Germline loops: CDR1 SGHRS, CDR2 YFSETQ. The CDR3 loop spans 15 amino acids. This CDR3 is CASGEAVYSYNEQFF. Here the CDR3 DNA reads TGCGCCAGCGGGGAGGCGGTCTACTCCTACAATGAGCAGTTCTTC.

The rearrangement links TRBV10-3 to TRBJ1-4; D perhaps matches TRBD1 (5 bases). V was pared by 0 bases and J by 4 bases, with 9 bases between. There are 15 residues in the CDR3. CDR1 ENHRY and CDR2 SYGVKD come from the germline V gene. In DNA form, the CDR3 reads TGTGCCATCAGTGAGTCCCTCAGGGTTAATGAAAAACTGTTTTTT. It yields the protein CAISESLRVNEKLFF.

V gene TRBV28 combines with J gene TRBJ2-3, with a tentative D call TRBD1 (5 bases). The V gene's germline CDR1 is MDHEN and CDR2 SYDVKM. Trimming shortened V by 2 bases and J by 6 bases, and 12 bases separated the two germline ends. The length of the CDR3 is 14 residues. The CDR3 DNA follows: TGTGCCAGCAGTTTAAGCAGGGATCGGGATACGCAGTATTTT. Translated: CASSLSRDRDTQYF.

The rearrangement joins TRBV9 to TRBJ2-1; perhaps TRBD2 as D (5 bases). V was cut by 0 bases and J by 5 bases, with 12 bases left in between. The germline V gene encodes CDR1 SGDLS and CDR2 YYNGEE. CDR3 size: 15 residues. This CDR3 is CASSVAASYNNEQFF. The CDR3 nucleotides are TGTGCCAGCAGCGTAGCAGCTAGCTATAACAATGAGCAGTTCTTC.

V is TRBV13 and J is TRBJ2-7, with TRBD1 as a possible D gene (5 bases). Trimming left V 2 bases short and J 2 bases short, with 10 bases between. The germline V gene has CDR1 PRHDT and CDR2 FYEKMQ (reference sequence). CDR3 length equals 14 residues. The CDR3, as DNA: TGTGCCAGCAGCTTATTCGTCAGGGCCTACGAGCAGTACTTC. This translates into CASSLFVRAYEQYF.

The genes are TRBV7-9 and TRBJ1-2, with TRBD1 matching 7 bases. Germline V gene lookup returns CDR1 SEHNR and CDR2 FQNEAQ (reference sequence). J lost 4 bases, V lost 5 bases, and 13 bases had no gene match. The CDR3 spans 16 residues. CDR3 sequence reads: CASSIPDRVPTYGYTF. CDR3 bases: TGTGCCAGCAGCATACCAGACAGGGTCCCTACCTATGGCTACACCTTC.

V is TRBV6-1 and J is TRBJ2-3; D is undetermined. Germline V gene data show CDR1 as MNHNS and CDR2 as SASEGT. The CDR3 spans 14 residues. The germline V and J ends were trimmed by 2 bases and 0 bases, with 6 bases remaining between them. Here the CDR3 reads CASSELYSTDTQYF. CDR3 sequence (DNA): TGTGCCAGCAGTGAACTCTATAGCACAGATACGCAGTATTTT.

This clone was seen a single time. V gene TRBV5-1 combines with J gene TRBJ2-3; D is perhaps TRBD2 (6 bases). This CDR3 contains 16 residues. Trimming pared 4 bases from V and 0 bases from J, leaving 15 bases between. Per the germline V gene, CDR1 is SGHRS and CDR2 is YFSETQ. CDR3 nucleotides: TGCGCCAGCAGCCGGGGCGGGGTTACTAGCACAGATACGCAGTATTTT. This encodes CASSRGGVTSTDTQYF. Full variable domain (remainder filled in from reference TRBV5-1 and TRBJ2-3): KAGVTQTPRYLIKTRGQQVTLSCSPISGHRSVSWYQQTPGQGLQFLFEYFSETQRNKGNFPGRFSGRQFSNSRSEMNVSTLELGDSALYLCASSRGGVTSTDTQYFGPGTRLTVL.

The table lists this clone with a count of one. J is TRBJ2-7 and V is TRBV18; 9 positions match TRBD1. V was clipped by 3 bases and J by 6 bases; unmatched bases: 9. Per germline, CDR1 KGHSH and CDR2 LQKENI. The CDR3 runs to 15 residues. The DNA of the CDR3 is TGTGCCAGCTCACCTAGGACAGGGGACCCCCTCGAGCAGTACTTC. This gives the protein CASSPRTGDPLEQYF.